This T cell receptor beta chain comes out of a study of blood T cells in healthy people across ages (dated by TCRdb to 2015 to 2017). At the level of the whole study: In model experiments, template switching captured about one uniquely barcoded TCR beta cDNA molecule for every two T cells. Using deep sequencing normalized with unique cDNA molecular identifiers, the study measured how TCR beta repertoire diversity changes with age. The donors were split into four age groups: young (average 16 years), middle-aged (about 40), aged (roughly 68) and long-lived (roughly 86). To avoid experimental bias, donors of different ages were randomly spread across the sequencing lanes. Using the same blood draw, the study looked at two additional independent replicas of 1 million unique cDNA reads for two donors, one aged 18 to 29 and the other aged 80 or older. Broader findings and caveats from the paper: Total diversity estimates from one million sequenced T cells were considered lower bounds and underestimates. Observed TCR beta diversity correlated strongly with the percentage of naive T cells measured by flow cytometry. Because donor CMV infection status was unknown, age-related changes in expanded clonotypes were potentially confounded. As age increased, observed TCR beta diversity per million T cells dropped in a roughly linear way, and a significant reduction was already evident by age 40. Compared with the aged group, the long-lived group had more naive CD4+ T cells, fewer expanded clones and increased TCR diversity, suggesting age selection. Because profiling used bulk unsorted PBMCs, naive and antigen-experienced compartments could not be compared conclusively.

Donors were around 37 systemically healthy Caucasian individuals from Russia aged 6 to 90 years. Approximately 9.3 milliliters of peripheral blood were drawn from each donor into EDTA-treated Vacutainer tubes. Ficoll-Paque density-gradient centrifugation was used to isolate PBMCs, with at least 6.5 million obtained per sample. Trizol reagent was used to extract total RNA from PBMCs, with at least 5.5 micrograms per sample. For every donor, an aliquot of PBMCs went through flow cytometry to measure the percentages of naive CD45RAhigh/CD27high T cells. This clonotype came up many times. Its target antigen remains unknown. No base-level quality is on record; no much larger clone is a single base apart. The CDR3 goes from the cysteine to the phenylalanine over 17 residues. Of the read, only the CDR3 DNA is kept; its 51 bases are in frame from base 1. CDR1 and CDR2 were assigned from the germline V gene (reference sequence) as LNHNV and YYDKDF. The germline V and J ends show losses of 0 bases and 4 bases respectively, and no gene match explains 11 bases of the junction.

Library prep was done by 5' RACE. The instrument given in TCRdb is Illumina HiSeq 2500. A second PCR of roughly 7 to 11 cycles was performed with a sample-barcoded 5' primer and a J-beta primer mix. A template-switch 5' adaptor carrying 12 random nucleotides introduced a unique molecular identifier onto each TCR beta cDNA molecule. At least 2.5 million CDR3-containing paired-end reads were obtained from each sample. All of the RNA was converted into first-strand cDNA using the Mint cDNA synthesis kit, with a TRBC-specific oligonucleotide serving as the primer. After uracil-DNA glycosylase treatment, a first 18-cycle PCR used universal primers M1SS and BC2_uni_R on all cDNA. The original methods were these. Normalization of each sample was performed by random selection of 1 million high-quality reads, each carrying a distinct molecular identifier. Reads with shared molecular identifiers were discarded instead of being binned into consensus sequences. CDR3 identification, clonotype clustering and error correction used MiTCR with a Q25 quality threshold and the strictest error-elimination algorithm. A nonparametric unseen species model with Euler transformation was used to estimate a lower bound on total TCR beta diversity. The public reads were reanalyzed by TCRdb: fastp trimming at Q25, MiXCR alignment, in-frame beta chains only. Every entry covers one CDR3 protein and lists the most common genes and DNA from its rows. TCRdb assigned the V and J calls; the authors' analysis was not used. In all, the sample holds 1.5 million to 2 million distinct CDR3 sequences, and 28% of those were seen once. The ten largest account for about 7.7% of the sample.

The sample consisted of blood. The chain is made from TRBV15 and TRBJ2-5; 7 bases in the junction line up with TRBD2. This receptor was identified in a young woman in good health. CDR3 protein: CATSRDYGLGGRETQYF. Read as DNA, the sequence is TGTGCCACCAGCAGAGACTATGGACTAGGAGGTCGAGAGACCCAGTACTTC. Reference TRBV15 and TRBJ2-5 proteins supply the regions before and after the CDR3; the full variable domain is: DAMVIQNPRYQVTQFGKPVTLSCSQTLNHNVMYWYQQKSSQAPKLLFHYYDKDFNNEADTPDNFQSRRPNTSFCFLDIRSPGLGDTAMYLCATSRDYGLGGRETQYFGPGTRLLVL.